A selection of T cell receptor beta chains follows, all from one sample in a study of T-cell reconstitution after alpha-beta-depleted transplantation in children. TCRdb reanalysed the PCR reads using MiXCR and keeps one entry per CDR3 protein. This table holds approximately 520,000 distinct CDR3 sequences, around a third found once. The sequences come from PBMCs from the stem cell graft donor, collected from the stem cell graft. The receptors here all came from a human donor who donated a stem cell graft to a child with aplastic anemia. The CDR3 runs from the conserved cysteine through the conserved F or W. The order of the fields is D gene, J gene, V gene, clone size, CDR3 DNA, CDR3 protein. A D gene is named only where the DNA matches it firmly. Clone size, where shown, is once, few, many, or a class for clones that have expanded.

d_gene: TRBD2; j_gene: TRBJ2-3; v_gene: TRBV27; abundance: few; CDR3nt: TGTGCCAGCAGTTCGAGCCCGGGACTACCCATGTATTTT; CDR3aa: CASSSSPGLPMYF
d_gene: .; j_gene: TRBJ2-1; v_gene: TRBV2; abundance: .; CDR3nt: TGTGCCAGCAGTGTAGAGGGCGGCTACAATGAGCAGTTCTTC; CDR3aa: CASSVEGGYNEQFF
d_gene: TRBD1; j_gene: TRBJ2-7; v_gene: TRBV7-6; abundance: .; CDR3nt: TGTGCCAGCAGCTTAGAAGGGACAGCTTCCTACGAGCAGTACTTC; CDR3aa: CASSLEGTASYEQYF
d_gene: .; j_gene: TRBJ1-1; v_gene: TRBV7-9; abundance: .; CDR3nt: TGTGCCAGCCAGGGGATCACTGAAGCTTTCTTT; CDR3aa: CASQGITEAFF
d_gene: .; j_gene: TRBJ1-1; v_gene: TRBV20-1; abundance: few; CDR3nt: TGCAGTGCTAGAGATTTAGACAGTCCGAATACTGAAGCTTTCTTT; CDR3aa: CSARDLDSPNTEAFF
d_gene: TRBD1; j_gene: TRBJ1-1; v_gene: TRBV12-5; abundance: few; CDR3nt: TGTGCTAGTAGGCAAGACAGGGGGAACACTGAAGCTTTCTTT; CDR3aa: CASRQDRGNTEAFF
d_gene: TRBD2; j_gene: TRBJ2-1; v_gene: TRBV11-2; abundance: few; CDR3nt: TGTGCCAGCAGCTTAGGAGCTAGCGGGAGTAATGGGCCCGGGTGGAATGAGCAGTTCTTC; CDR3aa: CASSLGASGSNGPGWNEQFF
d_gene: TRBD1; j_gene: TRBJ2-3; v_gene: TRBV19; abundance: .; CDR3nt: TGTGCCAGTAGTATGGAAGGGGGCCCCCAGTATTTT; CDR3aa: CASSMEGGPQYF
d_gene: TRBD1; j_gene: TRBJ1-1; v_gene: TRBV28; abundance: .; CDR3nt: TGTGCCAGCAGTTTTCCGACGGACAGGTCTAACACTGAAGCTTTCTTT; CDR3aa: CASSFPTDRSNTEAFF
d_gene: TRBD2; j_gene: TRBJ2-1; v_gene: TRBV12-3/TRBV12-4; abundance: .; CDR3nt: TGTGCCAGCAGTTTCCCTGCCCGCGGGAGGGCCGTGGAGCAGTTCTTC; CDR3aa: CASSFPARGRAVEQFF
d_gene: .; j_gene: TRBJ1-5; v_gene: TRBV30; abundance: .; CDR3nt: TGTGCCTGGAGTGGACAGCTGAATCAGCCCCAGCATTTT; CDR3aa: CAWSGQLNQPQHF
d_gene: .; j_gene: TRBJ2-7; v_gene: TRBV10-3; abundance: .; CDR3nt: TGTGCCATCAGTGAATGGAAGGAGCTGGGCTACGAGCAGTACTTC; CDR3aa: CAISEWKELGYEQYF
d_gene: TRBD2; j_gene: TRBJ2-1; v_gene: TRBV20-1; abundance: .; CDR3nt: TGCAGTGCCCCTCCGGGACTAGCGGGAGTTGGTTACAATGAGCAGTTCTTC; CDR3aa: CSAPPGLAGVGYNEQFF
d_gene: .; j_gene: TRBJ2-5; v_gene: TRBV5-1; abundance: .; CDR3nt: TGCGCCAGCAGGGACCGACTAGTCTCTGAGACCCAGTACTTC; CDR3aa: CASRDRLVSETQYF
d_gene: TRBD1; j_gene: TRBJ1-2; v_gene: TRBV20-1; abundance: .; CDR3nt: TGCAGTGCTAGCGCACCAGGGGGCGGGTACTATGGCTACACCTTC; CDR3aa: CSASAPGGGYYGYTF
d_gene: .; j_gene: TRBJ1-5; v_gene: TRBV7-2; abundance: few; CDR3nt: TGTGCCAGCAGCTTAGTTCAGGGCTATTATAGCAATCAGCCCCAGCATTTT; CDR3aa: CASSLVQGYYSNQPQHF
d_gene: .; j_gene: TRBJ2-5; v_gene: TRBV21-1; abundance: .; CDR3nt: TGTGCCAGCAGCGGACTGGGCCCGGGGGGTGAGACCCAGTACTTC; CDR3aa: CASSGLGPGGETQYF
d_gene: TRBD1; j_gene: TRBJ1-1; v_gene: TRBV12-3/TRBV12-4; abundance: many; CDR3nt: TGTGCCAGCAGCCAGGGACAGCCTAACACTGAAGCTTTCTTT; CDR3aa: CASSQGQPNTEAFF
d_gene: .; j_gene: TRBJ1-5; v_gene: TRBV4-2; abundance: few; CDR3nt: TGTGCCAGCAGCCAAGAGCCCGGGGACAGCAATCAGCCCCAGCATTTT; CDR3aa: CASSQEPGDSNQPQHF
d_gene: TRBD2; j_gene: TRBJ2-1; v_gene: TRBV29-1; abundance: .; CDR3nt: TGCAGCGTGAGTTTAGGGACTAGCGCGTACAATGAGCAGTTCTTC; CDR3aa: CSVSLGTSAYNEQFF
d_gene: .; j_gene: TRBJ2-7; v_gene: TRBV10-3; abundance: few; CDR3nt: TGTGCCATCAGTGATTCCACATCTGACTACGAGCAGTACTTC; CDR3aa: CAISDSTSDYEQYF
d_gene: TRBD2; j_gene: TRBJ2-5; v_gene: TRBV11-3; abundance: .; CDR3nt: TGTGCCAGCAGCTCAGTTAAGGGCCTAGCGGGGGGGGGCGAGACCCAGTACTTC; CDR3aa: CASSSVKGLAGGGETQYF
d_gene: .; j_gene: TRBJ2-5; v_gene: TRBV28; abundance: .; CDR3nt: TGTGCCAGCACAGACTCTGGGACTTTTCGCTTCAAGACCCAGTACTTC; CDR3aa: CASTDSGTFRFKTQYF
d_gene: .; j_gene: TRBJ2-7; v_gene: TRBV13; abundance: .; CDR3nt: TGTGCCAGCAGCTCCTGGGATTCCTCCTACGAGCAGTACTTC; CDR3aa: CASSSWDSSYEQYF
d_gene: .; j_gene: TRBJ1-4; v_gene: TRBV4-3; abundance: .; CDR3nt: TGCGCCAGCAGCCAGGAACGGGGTTACGATGAAAAACTGTTTTTT; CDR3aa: CASSQERGYDEKLFF
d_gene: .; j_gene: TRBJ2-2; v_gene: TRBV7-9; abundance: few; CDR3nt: TGTGCCAGCAGCTTAGGCGTCCGGACCGGGGAGCTGTTTTTT; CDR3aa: CASSLGVRTGELFF
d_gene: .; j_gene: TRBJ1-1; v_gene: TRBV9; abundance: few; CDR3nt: TGTGCCAGCAGCGCGTCACGGCCTGGGGACACTGAAGCTTTCTTT; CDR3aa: CASSASRPGDTEAFF
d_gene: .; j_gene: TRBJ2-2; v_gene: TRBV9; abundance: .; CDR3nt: TGTGCCAGCAGCCCCTGGGACGTGGACACCGGGGAGCTGTTTTTT; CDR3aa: CASSPWDVDTGELFF
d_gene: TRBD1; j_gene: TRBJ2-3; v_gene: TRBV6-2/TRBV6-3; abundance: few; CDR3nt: TGTGCCAGCAGTTACTCGATCTTGGACAGGGGGCATACAGATACGCAGTATTTT; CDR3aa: CASSYSILDRGHTDTQYF
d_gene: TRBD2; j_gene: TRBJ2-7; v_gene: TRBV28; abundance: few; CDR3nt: TGTGCCAGCAGCTTAGCGGGAGGAGAATCCTACGAGCAGTACTTC; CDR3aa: CASSLAGGESYEQYF
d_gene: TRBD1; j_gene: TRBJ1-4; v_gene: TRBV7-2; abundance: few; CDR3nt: TGTGCCAGCAGCGTACATCAGGGGGGGGCTAATGAAAAACTGTTTTTT; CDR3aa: CASSVHQGGANEKLFF
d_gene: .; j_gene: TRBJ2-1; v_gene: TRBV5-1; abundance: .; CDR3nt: TGCGCCAGCAGCTTGGGACAGTCCTACAATGAGCAGTTCTTC; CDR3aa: CASSLGQSYNEQFF
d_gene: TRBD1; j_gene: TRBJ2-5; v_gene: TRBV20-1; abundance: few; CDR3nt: TGCAGTGCTAGAGATCCGAGACAGGGTCAAGAGACCCAGTACTTC; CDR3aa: CSARDPRQGQETQYF
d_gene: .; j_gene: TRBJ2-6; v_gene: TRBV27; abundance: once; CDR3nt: TGTGCCAGCAGTCTGAAGTTTTCTGGGGCCAACGTCCTGACTTTC; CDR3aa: CASSLKFSGANVLTF
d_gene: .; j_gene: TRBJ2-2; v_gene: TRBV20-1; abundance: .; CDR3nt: TGCAGTGCTGAGGACAGACGTGTCGGGGAGCTGTTTTTT; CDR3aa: CSAEDRRVGELFF
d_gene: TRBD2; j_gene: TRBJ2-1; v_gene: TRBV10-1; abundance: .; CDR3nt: TGCGCCAGCAGCCCCGGACTAGCCAGAGTGGATGAGCAGTTCTTC; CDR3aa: CASSPGLARVDEQFF
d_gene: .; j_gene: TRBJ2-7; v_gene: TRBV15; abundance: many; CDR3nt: TGTGCCACCAGCAGAGATATGTCGGGTTCCTACGAGCAGTACTTC; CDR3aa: CATSRDMSGSYEQYF
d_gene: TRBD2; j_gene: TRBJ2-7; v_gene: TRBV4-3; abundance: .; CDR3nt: TGCGCCAGCAGCCAAGATTTGAGCGGGAGCTACGAGCAGTACTTC; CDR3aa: CASSQDLSGSYEQYF
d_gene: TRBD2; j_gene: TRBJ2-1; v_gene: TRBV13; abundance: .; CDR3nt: TGTGCCAGCAGCCCGACTAGCGGCGAGCAGTTCTTC; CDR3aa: CASSPTSGEQFF
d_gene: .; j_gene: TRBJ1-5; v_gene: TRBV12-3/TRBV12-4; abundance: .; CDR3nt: TGTGCCAGCAGTTTAAGGACGGTTAGCAATCAGCCCCAGCATTTT; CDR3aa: CASSLRTVSNQPQHF
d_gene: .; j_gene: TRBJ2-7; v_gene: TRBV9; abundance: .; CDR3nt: TGTGCCAGCAGCGTAGGCGAGTCCTACGAGCAGTACTTC; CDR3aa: CASSVGESYEQYF
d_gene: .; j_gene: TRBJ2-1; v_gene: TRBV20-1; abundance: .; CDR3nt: TGCAGTGCTAGAGATAGGTTTTTGGATGAGCAGTTCTTC; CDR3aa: CSARDRFLDEQFF
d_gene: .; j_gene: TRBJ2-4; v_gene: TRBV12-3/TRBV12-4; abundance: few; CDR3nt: TGTGCCAGCAGTTTACAGGGAGGAGGCATTCAGTACTTC; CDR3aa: CASSLQGGGIQYF
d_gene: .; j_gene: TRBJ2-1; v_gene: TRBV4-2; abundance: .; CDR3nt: TGTGCCAGCAGCCAAGATGCGGCGCCTCCGTCCTACAATGAGCAGTTCTTC; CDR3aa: CASSQDAAPPSYNEQFF
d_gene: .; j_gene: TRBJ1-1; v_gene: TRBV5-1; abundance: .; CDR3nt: TGCGCCAGCAGCTTGGTTGTAAACGTCCGCTACACTGAAGCTTTCTTT; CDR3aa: CASSLVVNVRYTEAFF
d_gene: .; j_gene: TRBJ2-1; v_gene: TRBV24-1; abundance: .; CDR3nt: TGTGCCACCAGTGCGGGAGACTATGAGCAGTTCTTC; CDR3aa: CATSAGDYEQFF
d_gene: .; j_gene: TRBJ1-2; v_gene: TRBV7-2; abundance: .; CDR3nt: TGTGCCAGCAGCTTATTGAGTTCTAACTATGGCTACACCTTC; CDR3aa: CASSLLSSNYGYTF
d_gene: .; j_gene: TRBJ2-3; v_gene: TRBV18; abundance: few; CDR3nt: TGTGCCAGCTCACCCCGGGACTTCTTCACAGATACGCAGTATTTT; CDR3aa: CASSPRDFFTDTQYF
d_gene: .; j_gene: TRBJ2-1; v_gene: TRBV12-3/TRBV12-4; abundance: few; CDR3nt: TGTGCCAGCAGTTTCTCATCAGGAAACAATGAGCAGTTCTTC; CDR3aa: CASSFSSGNNEQFF
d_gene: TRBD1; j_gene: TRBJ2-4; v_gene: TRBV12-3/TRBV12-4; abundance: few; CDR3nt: TGTGCCAGCAGTTCCGAACAGGGGGTCAAAAACACTCAGTACTTC; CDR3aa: CASSSEQGVKNTQYF
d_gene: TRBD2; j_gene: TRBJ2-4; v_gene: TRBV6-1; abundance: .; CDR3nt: TGTGCCAGCAGTGATCTGGGACTAGCCGTAAACATTCAGTACTTC; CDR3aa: CASSDLGLAVNIQYF
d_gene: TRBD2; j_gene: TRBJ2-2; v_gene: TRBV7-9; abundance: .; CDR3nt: TGTGCCAGCAGCTTCGGCGGGGGGCACACCGGGGAGCTGTTTTTT; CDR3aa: CASSFGGGHTGELFF